This T cell receptor (beta chain) was observed in a study of shared clonotypes between healthy human individuals. Study results and caveats: Donors were few, which limited the genetic and exposure-history diversity represented.

V lost 6 bases to trimming and J lost 4 bases, with 15 bases between them. Germline values: CDR1 SEHNR, CDR2 FQNEAQ (reference sequence). CDR3 length equals 14 residues. Details on this clone: Its specificity is not known.

The study ran the assay at deep level. An approximately 200 ng quantity of DNA, roughly 32,000 T cell genomes, went into the sorted-subset replicate PCRs. The table came from immunoSEQ multiplex PCR; TCRdb's copy has only in-frame clones and leaves some out. The sample lists some 1.5 million clones; about 98% were seen once. The TCR comes from a man under 40 in good health. Sequencing used naive CD4+ T cells sorted from blood. Subset of the sample: CD45RA+ positively selected. This chain connects TRBV7-9 to TRBJ1-2; maybe TRBD1 (5 bases). The CDR3 DNA follows: TGTGCCAGCAGTTTAAGTCCGGGGGTCTATGGCTACACCTTC. Translation: CASSLSPGVYGYTF.